One and the same sample provided the 24 T cell receptor beta chains below, sequenced in a study of blood T cell repertoires in COVID-19. Generated by immunoSEQ multiplex PCR, the TCRdb table keeps only in-frame clones and is missing some. The sample lists 430,000 or so clones; around nine tenths were seen once. The sequenced sample was PBMCs or T cells enriched from blood (not recorded which). These receptors all stem from a woman under 30 who had been exposed to COVID-19.

V and J are TRBV7-6 and TRBJ1-4; D possibly corresponds to TRBD1 (5 bases). Germline V gives CDR1 SGHVS, CDR2 FNYEAQ. Trimming left V 1 base short and J 10 bases short, with 16 bases between. The CDR3 covers 15 residues. The CDR3 protein is CASSLVAGGDGKLFF. CDR3 sequence (DNA): TGTGCCAGCAGCTTAGTGGCAGGAGGGGACGGAAAACTGTTTTTT.

The V gene is TRBV3-1 (or the pseudogene TRBV3-2), the J gene TRBJ2-2; 8 nucleotides line up with TRBD1. Germline V gene lookup returns CDR1 LGHDT and CDR2 YNNKEL (reference sequence). The CDR3 spans 15 residues. The ends lost 4 bases at V and 2 bases at J; junction bases unmatched: 3. The CDR3 DNA follows: TGTGCCAGCAGCCGTCAGGGGGCAAACACCGGGGAGCTGTTTTTT. Translation: CASSRQGANTGELFF.

The chain carries TRBV5-6 and TRBJ1-1, with TRBD1 as a possible D gene (5 bases). Germline CDR1 and CDR2: SGHDT and YYEEEE. Trimming left V 4 bases short and J 2 bases short, with 12 bases between. This CDR3 comprises 14 residues. Here the CDR3 DNA reads TGTGCCAGCAGCGGCGGGACGGCAAACACTGAAGCTTTCTTT. Translated: CASSGGTANTEAFF.

The V gene is TRBV19, the J gene TRBJ1-2; TRBD1 might be the D (5 bases). Trimming removed 7 bases at V and 4 bases at J, with 16 bases between. The germline V gene encodes CDR1 LNHDA and CDR2 SQIVND (reference sequence). CDR3 length: 14 residues. CDR3 region: CASIPDIYSYGYTF. The CDR3 DNA is TGTGCCAGTATCCCGGACATCTATAGCTATGGCTACACCTTC.

Worth noting for this clone: An end of the junction differs from the germline gene, which may be a read error. This chain links TRBV4-3 with TRBJ1-1; 7 bases fit TRBD1. The CDR3 covers 14 residues. Germline CDR1 is LGHNA and CDR2 is YSLEER. The DNA of the CDR3 is TGCGCCAGCAGCCAGCTGACAGGGAACGCTGAAGCTTTCTTT. Its translation: CASSQLTGNAEAFF.

The chain is built from TRBV19 and TRBJ2-7; weak D call: TRBD1 (6 bases). CDR1 is LNHDA and CDR2 is SQIVND in the germline V gene (reference sequence). The CDR3 totals 15 residues. V lost 5 bases and J 6 bases, leaving 20 bases between the germline ends. The CDR3 sequence: CASSSPPGTPAEQYF. The CDR3 DNA reads TGTGCCAGTAGTTCCCCCCCCGGGACACCGGCCGAGCAGTACTTC. Using reference TRBV19 and TRBJ2-7 for the parts outside the CDR3, the full variable domain is DGGITQSPKYLFRKEGQNVTLSCEQNLNHDAMYWYRQDPGQGLRLIYYSQIVNDFQKGDIAEGYSVSREKKESFPLTVTSAQKNPTAFYLCASSSPPGTPAEQYFGPGTRLTVT.

A single count supports this clone. The chain employs TRBV6-4 and TRBJ2-2; no reliable D call. Germline V gene lookup returns CDR1 MRHNA and CDR2 SNTAGT. This CDR3 is 15 amino acids long. V shed 0 bases and J shed 6 bases, with 11 bases lying between them. CDR3 protein: CASSDSSRLAGELFF. The CDR3 DNA is TGTGCCAGCAGTGACTCTAGTCGATTGGCCGGGGAGCTGTTTTTT.

This clone came up a few times. This chain uses TRBV7-9 with TRBJ1-2; D not certain. The germline V gene encodes CDR1 SEHNR and CDR2 FQNEAQ (reference sequence). The germline V and J ends were trimmed by 4 bases and 2 bases, with 14 bases remaining between them. CDR3 length: 15 amino acids. The CDR3 DNA reads as TGTGCCAGCAGCTCCGGGAACCTACTAAACTATGGCTACACCTTC. Translation gives CASSSGNLLNYGYTF.

V is TRBV29-1 and J is TRBJ2-1; 9 bases line up with TRBD2. Germline V gene sequence: CDR1 SQVTM, CDR2 ANQGSEA. The CDR3 spans 15 residues. Germline trimming cut 7 bases from V and 10 bases from J; bases unmatched to any gene: 17. CDR3 DNA: TGCAGCGCGGGGTATAGCGGGGGTACCGCGTGGGAGCAGTTCTTC. This encodes CSAGYSGGTAWEQFF.

The J gene is TRBJ2-5, the V gene TRBV27; 11 bases line up with TRBD2. The CDR3 runs 14 residues. From germline, CDR1 is MNHEY and CDR2 SMNVEV (reference sequence). V shed 4 bases, J shed 10 bases, and the junction held 8 bases outside the gene matches. The CDR3 spells CASSYSGGAVGQYF. CDR3 bases: TGTGCCAGCAGTTATAGCGGGGGGGCCGTGGGCCAGTACTTC.

The chain couples TRBV6-2 or TRBV6-3 to TRBJ2-5; TRBD1 might be the D (5 bases). Trimming pared 3 bases from V and 2 bases from J, leaving 10 bases between. The CDR3 runs to 14 residues. The germline V gene encodes CDR1 MNHEY and CDR2 SVGEGT. The CDR3 nucleotides read TGTGCCAGCAGTTATTCGACAGCTCAAGAGACCCAGTACTTC. It is translated as CASSYSTAQETQYF.

The chain joins TRBV10-2 to TRBJ1-5; 11 nucleotides match TRBD1. J gave up 0 bases and V 7 bases, and 8 bases lay outside the gene matches. The CDR3 consists of 17 residues. Germline loops: CDR1 WSHSY, CDR2 SAAADI. In DNA, the CDR3 is TGCGCCAGCACTGGACAGGGGGCCTTGTATAGCAATCAGCCCCAGCATTTT. Translated: CASTGQGALYSNQPQHF.

This clone is a singleton in its sample. The chain carries TRBV5-6 and TRBJ2-7, with 7 positions matching TRBD1. J lost 2 bases, V lost 5 bases, and 7 bases had no gene match. CDR1 and CDR2 from the germline V gene are SGHDT and YYEEEE. This CDR3 has 14 residues. The CDR3 DNA reads as TGTGCCAGCAGACTCCGGGACAGAGCCTACGAGCAGTACTTC. It specifies CASRLRDRAYEQYF.

About this clone: The same CDR3 also results from other DNA sequences found in this sample. The chain is built from TRBV30 and TRBJ1-1, with D possibly TRBD1 on 5 matching bases. The germline CDR1 and CDR2 sequences are GTSNPN and SVGIG (reference sequence). The CDR3 is made up of 13 amino acids. V lost 0 bases to trimming and J lost 0 bases, with 5 bases between them. In DNA, the CDR3 is TGTGCCTGGAGTGTAGGGGTGAACACTGAAGCTTTCTTT. Its translation is CAWSVGVNTEAFF.

This clone was observed a single time. The chain combines TRBV24-1 with TRBJ2-7; TRBD1 aligns across 8 bases. The junction had 6 bases not matched to a gene; V was cut back by 5 bases and J by 4 bases. The germline V gene encodes CDR1 KGHDR and CDR2 SFDVKD. This CDR3 comprises 14 residues. The CDR3 here is CATSGGQGLYEQYF. The CDR3 nucleotides are TGTGCCACCAGTGGTGGACAGGGATTATACGAGCAGTACTTC.

The sample holds a few counts of this clone. The CDR3 nucleotides are TGTGCCAGTCATCCCACCGGGACAGAAAGTGAAAAACTGTTTTTT. As protein: CASHPTGTESEKLFF. The V call is TRBV2, the J call TRBJ1-4, with 7 bases matching TRBD1. V was clipped by 9 bases and J by 7 bases; unmatched bases: 14. Looked up from germline, CDR1 is SNHLY and CDR2 is FYNNEI. The CDR3 is 15 amino acids.

The gene calls are TRBV7-2 and TRBJ2-3, with D possibly TRBD2 on 6 matching bases. Deletions cut 5 bases from V and 4 bases from J, with 19 bases between. The CDR3 has 16 amino acids. Per the germline V gene, CDR1 is SGHTA and CDR2 is FQGNSA. In DNA form, the CDR3 reads TGTGCCAGCAGCCGCCGAGGGCTAGCGATGCCAGATACGCAGTATTTT. Amino acid sequence: CASSRRGLAMPDTQYF.

This chain uses TRBV27 with TRBJ2-2, with 9 bases identical to TRBD2. This CDR3 spans 16 amino acids. Germline values: CDR1 MNHEY, CDR2 SMNVEV (reference sequence). V gave up 6 bases and J gave up 7 bases; unmatched junction bases: 12. CDR3: CASRPEAGGPVGELFF. The CDR3 DNA reads TGTGCCAGCAGACCCGAAGCGGGAGGACCGGTCGGGGAGCTGTTTTTT.

V usage is TRBV4-1 and J usage is TRBJ1-2; D is perhaps TRBD1 (5 bases). Trimming pared 0 bases from V and 8 bases from J, leaving 13 bases between. This CDR3 contains 14 residues. The germline gives CDR1 MGHRA, CDR2 YSYEKL. In DNA form, the CDR3 reads TGCGCCAGCAGCCAAGATGCGGGACGCCGCGGCTACACCTTC. Encoded protein: CASSQDAGRRGYTF.

The chain uses TRBV10-3 and TRBJ2-5; D possibly corresponds to TRBD1 (5 bases). V dropped 0 bases and J dropped 2 bases, with 10 bases sitting between them. This CDR3 region has 15 residues. CDR1 and CDR2 from the germline V gene are ENHRY and SYGVKD. CDR3 bases: TGTGCCATCAGTGAGTCGAAACAGGATCAAGAGACCCAGTACTTC. Protein: CAISESKQDQETQYF.

This chain uses TRBV21-1 with TRBJ1-5. TRBV21-1 is reported as a pseudogene. This CDR3 is 17 amino acids long. The CDR3 sequence is CASSKAPVGSRNQPQHF. The CDR3 DNA reads TGTGCCAGCAGCAAAGCTCCCGTGGGGAGCCGCAATCAGCCCCAGCATTTT.

CDR3 coding DNA: TGTGCCAGCAGTTTTGTTCGTCGAGAGACCCAGTACTTC. Its translation is CASSFVRRETQYF. The V and J genes are TRBV28 and TRBJ2-5; D gene uncertain. CDR3 length equals 13 residues. Germline V lookup: CDR1 MDHEN, CDR2 SYDVKM. The ends were cut back, 3 bases at V and 4 bases at J, with 9 bases in the middle.

The CDR3 DNA follows: TGTGCCAGCTCACCATCGAGTAGCGGAAACTACGAGCAGTACTTC. This codes for CASSPSSSGNYEQYF. The chain carries TRBV18 and TRBJ2-7, with D perhaps TRBD2 (6 bases). V was pared by 2 bases and J by 3 bases, with 14 bases between. This CDR3 has 15 amino acids. Germline CDR1 KGHSH, CDR2 LQKENI. Complete variable domain (other parts from reference TRBV18 and TRBJ2-7): NAGVMQNPRHLVRRRGQEARLRCSPMKGHSHVYWYRQLPEEGLKFMVYLQKENIIDESGMPKERFSAEFPKEGPSILRIQQVVRGDSAAYFCASSPSSSGNYEQYFGPGTRLTVT.

V usage is TRBV27 and J usage is TRBJ1-1, with a possible D match to TRBD1 (6 bases). From germline, CDR1 is MNHEY and CDR2 SMNVEV (reference sequence). The V end was cut by 5 bases, the J end by 5 bases, with 18 bases between. This CDR3 has 15 residues. DNA for the CDR3: TGTGCCAGCAGTCCCCCGGACAGTGGATGGACTGAAGCTTTCTTT. This gives the protein CASSPPDSGWTEAFF.